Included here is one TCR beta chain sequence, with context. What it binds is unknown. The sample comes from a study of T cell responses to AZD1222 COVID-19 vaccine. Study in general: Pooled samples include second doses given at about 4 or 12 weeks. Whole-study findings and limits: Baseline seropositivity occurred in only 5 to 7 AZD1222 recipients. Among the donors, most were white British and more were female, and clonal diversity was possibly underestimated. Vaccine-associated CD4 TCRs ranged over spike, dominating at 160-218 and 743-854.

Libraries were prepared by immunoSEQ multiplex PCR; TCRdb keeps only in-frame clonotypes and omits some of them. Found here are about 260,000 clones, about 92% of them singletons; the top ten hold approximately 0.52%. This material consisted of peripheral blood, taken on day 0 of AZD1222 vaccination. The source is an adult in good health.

Here the CDR3 reads CASSYSKTQDTQYF. CDR3 in DNA: TGTGCCAGCAGTTACTCCAAGACCCAAGATACGCAGTATTTT. V and J are TRBV6-6 and TRBJ2-3; D gene unclear. CDR1 and CDR2 (germline): MNHNY, SVGAGI (reference sequence). The CDR3 length is 14 residues. Trimming shortened V by 0 bases and J by 5 bases, and 9 bases separated the two germline ends.